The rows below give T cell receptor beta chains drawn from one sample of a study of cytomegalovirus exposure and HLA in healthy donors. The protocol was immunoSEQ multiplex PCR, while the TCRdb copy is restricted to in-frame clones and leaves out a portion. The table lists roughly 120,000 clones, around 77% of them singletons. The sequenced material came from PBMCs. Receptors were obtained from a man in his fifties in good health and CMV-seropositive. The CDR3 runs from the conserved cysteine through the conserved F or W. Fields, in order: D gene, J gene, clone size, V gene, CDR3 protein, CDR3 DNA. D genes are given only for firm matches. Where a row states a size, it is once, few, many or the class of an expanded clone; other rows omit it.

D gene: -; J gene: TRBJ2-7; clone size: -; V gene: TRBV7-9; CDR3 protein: CASSLPRQAEYEQYF; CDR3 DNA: TGTGCCAGCAGCTTACCCCGGCAGGCAGAGTACGAGCAGTACTTC
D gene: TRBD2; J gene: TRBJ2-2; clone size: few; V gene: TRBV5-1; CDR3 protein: CASPLLLAGEGELFF; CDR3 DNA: TGCGCCAGCCCACTACTACTAGCGGGGGAGGGGGAGCTGTTTTTT
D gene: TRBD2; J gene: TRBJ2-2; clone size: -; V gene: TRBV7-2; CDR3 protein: CASSPSGIGTGELFF; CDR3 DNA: TGTGCCAGCAGCCCTAGCGGGATAGGCACCGGGGAGCTGTTTTTT
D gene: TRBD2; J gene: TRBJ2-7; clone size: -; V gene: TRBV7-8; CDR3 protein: CASSLRLAGGERRNEQYF; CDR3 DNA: TGTGCCAGCAGCTTGAGACTAGCGGGGGGGGAGCGGAGGAACGAGCAGTACTTC
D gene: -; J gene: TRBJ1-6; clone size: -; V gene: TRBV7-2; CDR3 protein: CASSREPSPLHF; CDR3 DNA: TGTGCCAGCAGTCGAGAGCCGTCACCCCTCCACTTT
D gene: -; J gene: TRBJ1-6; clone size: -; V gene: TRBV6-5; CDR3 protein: CASSQFLQGNSPLHF; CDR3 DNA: TGTGCCAGCAGTCAATTTTTACAGGGTAATTCACCCCTCCACTTT
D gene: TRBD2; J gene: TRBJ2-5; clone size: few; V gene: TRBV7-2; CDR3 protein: CASSLQRERETQYF; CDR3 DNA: TGTGCCAGCAGCCTTCAGCGGGAACGGGAGACCCAGTACTTC
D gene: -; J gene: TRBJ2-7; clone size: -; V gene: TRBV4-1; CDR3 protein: CASSQAGSGPTYEQYF; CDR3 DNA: TGCGCCAGCAGCCAAGCAGGGAGCGGGCCGACGTACGAGCAGTACTTC
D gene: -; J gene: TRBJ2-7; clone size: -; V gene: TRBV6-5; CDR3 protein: CASSARVGNQQYF; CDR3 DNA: TGTGCCAGCTCGGCTAGGGTCGGGAACCAGCAGTACTTC
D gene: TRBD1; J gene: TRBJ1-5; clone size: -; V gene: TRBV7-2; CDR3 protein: CASSFSGTVDNQPQHF; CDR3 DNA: TGTGCCAGCAGCTTTTCCGGGACAGTAGACAATCAGCCCCAGCATTTT
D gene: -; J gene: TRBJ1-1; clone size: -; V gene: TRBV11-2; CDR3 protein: CASSILPVMNTEAFF; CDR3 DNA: TGTGCCAGCAGCATACTCCCCGTAATGAACACTGAAGCTTTCTTT
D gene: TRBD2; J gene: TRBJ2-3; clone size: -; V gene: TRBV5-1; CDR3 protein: CASSLAGTSGGAPGNTDTQYF; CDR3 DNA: TGCGCCAGCAGCTTGGCGGGGACTAGCGGGGGGGCTCCCGGGAACACAGATACGCAGTATTTT
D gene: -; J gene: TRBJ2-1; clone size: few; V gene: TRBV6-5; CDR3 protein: CASSYSLVGLYNEQFF; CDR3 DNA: TGTGCCAGCAGTTACTCGTTAGTGGGGCTCTACAATGAGCAGTTCTTC
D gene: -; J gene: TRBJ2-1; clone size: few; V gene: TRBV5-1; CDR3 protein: CASSASTKHNEQFF; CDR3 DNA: TGCGCCAGCAGCGCTTCGACAAAACACAATGAGCAGTTCTTC
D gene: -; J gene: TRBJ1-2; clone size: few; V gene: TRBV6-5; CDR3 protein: CASTTGSSGYTF; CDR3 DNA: TGTGCCAGCACCACAGGAAGTTCCGGCTACACCTTC
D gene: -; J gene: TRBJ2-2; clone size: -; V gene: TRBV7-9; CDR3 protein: CASSLGQGSTGELFF; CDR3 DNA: TGTGCCAGCAGCTTAGGGCAGGGGTCCACCGGGGAGCTGTTTTTT
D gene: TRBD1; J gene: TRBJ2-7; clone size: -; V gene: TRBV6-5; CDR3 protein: CASSLSGGLNEQYF; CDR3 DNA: TGTGCCAGCAGTCTATCAGGGGGTCTTAACGAGCAGTACTTC